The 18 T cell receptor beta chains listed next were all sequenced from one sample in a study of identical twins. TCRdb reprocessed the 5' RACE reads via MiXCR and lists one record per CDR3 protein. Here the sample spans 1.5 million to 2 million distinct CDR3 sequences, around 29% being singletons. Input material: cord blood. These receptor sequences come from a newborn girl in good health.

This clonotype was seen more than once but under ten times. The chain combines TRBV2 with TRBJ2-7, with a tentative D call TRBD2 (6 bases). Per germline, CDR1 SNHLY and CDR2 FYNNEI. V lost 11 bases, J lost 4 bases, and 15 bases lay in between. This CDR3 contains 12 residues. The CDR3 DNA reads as TGTGCCCTCGGGGGTAGTGATTACGAGCAGTACTTC. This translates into CALGGSDYEQYF.

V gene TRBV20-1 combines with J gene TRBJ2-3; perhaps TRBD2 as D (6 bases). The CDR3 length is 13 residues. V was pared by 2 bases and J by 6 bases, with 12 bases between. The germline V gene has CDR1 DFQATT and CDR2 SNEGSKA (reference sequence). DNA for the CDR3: TGCAGTGCTAGACCCGTGGCGGGGGATACGCAGTATTTT. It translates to CSARPVAGDTQYF.

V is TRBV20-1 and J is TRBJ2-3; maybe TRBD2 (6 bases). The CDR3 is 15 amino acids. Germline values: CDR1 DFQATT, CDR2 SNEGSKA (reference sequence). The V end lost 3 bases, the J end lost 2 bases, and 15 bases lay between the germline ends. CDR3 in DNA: TGCAGTGCTAGCCGAGGCGGGATTCCCACAGATACGCAGTATTTT. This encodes CSASRGGIPTDTQYF.

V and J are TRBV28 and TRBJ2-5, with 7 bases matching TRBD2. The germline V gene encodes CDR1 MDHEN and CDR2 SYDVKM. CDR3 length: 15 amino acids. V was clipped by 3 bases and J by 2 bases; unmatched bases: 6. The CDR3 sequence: CASSFPTSAQETQYF. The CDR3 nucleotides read TGTGCCAGCAGTTTCCCTACTAGCGCTCAAGAGACCCAGTACTTC. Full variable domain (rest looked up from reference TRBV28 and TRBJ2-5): DVKVTQSSRYLVKRTGEKVFLECVQDMDHENMFWYRQDPGLGLRLIYFSYDVKMKEKGDIPEGYSVSREKKERFSLILESASTNQTSMYLCASSFPTSAQETQYFGPGTRLLVL.

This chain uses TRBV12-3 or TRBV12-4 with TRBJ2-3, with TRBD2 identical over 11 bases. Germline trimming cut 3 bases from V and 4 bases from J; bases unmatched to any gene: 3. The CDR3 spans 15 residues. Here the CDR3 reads CASSFSGRAADTQYF. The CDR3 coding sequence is TGTGCCAGCAGTTTTAGCGGGAGGGCAGCAGATACGCAGTATTTT.

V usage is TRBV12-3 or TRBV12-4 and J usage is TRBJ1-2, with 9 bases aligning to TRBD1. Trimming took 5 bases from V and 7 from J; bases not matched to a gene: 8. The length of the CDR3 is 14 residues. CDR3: CASSPRDRESGYTF. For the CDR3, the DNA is TGTGCCAGCAGTCCGCGGGACAGGGAGAGTGGCTACACCTTC.

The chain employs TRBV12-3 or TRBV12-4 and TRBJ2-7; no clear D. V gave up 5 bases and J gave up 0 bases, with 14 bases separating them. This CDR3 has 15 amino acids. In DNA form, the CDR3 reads TGTGCCAGCAGTCCCTCATTCTCGGACTCCTACGAGCAGTACTTC. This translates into CASSPSFSDSYEQYF.

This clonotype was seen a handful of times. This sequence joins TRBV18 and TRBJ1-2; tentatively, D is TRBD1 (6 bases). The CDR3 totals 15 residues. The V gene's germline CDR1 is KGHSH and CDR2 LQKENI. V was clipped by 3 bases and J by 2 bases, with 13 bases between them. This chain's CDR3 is CASSPEGQRNYGYTF. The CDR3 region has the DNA TGTGCCAGCTCACCGGAAGGACAGAGAAACTATGGCTACACCTTC.

The CDR3 here is CASSLVAGGPSGNTIYF. The CDR3, as DNA: TGTGCCAGCAGCTTAGTAGCAGGGGGCCCGTCTGGAAACACCATATATTTT. V usage is TRBV7-2 and J usage is TRBJ1-3; TRBD1 agrees at 8 bases. Germline V gene sequence: CDR1 SGHTA, CDR2 FQGNSA. The CDR3 is made up of 17 amino acids. Germline trimming cut 1 base from V and 1 base from J; bases unmatched to any gene: 6.

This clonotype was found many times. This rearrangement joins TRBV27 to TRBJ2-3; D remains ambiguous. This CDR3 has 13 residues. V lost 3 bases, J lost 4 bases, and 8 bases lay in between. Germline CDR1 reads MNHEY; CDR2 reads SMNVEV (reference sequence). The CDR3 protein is CASSFRLSDTQYF. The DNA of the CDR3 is TGTGCCAGCAGTTTCCGACTCTCAGATACGCAGTATTTT.

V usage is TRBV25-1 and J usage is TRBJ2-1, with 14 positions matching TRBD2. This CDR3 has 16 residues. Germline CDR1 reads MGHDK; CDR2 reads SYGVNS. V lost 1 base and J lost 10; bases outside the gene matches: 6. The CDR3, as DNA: TGTGCCAGCAGTGAATCGGGACTAGCGGGAGATGGCGAGCAGTTCTTC. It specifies CASSESGLAGDGEQFF. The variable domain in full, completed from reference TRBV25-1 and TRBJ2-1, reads EADIYQTPRYLVIGTGKKITLECSQTMGHDKMYWYQQDPGMELHLIHYSYGVNSTEKGDLSSESTVSRIRTEHFPLTLESARPSHTSQYLCASSESGLAGDGEQFFGPGTRLTVL.

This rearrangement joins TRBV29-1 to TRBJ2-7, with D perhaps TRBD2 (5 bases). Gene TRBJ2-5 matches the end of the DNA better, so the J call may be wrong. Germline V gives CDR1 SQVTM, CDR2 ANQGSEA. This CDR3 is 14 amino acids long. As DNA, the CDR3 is TGCAGCGTTGAAGCTAGGGCTAGCTGGGAGACCCAGTACTTC. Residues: CSVEARASWETQYF.

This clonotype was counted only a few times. As DNA, the CDR3 is TGTGCCAGCAGGGTGACTAGCGGGGGGTTAGGGGGGCAGTTCTTC. It is translated as CASRVTSGGLGGQFF. The chain has TRBV12-3 or TRBV12-4 and TRBJ2-1; 13 bases match TRBD2. V dropped 6 bases and J dropped 12; count of bases not matched to a gene: 11. The CDR3 sequence is 15 residues long.

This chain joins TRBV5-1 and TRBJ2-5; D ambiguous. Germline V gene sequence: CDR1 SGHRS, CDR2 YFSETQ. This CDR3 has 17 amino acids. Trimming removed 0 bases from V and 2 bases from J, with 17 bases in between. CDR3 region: CASSLGARTSPQETQYF. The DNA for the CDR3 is TGCGCCAGCAGCTTGGGGGCCCGGACGAGTCCTCAAGAGACCCAGTACTTC.

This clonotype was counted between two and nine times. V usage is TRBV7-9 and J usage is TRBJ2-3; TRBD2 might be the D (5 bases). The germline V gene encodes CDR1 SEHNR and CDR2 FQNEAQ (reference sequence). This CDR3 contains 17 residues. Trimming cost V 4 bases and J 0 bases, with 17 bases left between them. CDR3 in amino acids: CASSSGMTYPSTDTQYF. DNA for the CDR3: TGTGCCAGCAGCTCCGGGATGACTTACCCTAGCACAGATACGCAGTATTTT. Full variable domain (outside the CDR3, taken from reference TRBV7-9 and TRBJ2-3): DTGVSQNPRHKITKRGQNVTFRCDPISEHNRLYWYRQTLGQGPEFLTYFQNEAQLEKSRLLSDRFSAERPKGSFSTLEIQRTEQGDSAMYLCASSSGMTYPSTDTQYFGPGTRLTVL.

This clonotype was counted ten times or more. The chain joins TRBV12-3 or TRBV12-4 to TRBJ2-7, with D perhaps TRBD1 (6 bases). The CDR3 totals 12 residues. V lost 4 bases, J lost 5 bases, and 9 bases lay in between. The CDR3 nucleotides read TGTGCCAGCAGTTCCAGGGGAAACGAGCAGTACTTC. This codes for CASSSRGNEQYF.

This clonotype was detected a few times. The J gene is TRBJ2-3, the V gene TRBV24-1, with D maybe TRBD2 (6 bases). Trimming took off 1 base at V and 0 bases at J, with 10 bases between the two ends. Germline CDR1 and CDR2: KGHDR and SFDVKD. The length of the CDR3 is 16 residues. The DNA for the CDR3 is TGTGCCACCAGTGATTTCGGCGGGACTAGCACAGATACGCAGTATTTT. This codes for CATSDFGGTSTDTQYF.

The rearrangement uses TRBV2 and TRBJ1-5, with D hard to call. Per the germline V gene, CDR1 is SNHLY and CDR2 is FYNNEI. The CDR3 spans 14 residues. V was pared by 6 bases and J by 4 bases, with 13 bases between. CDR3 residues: CASSGVPANQPQHF. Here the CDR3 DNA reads TGTGCCAGCAGCGGGGTTCCAGCGAATCAGCCCCAGCATTTT.